A single sample gave rise to the 10 T cell receptor beta chains below, sequenced in a study of technical replicates of blood from a few donors. Clones were sequenced by immunoSEQ multiplex PCR, and TCRdb holds only the in-frame ones, with some missing. Of approximately 100,000 clones in the sample, 96% were seen once. The sample comprised T cells isolated from PBMCs. The receptors derive from a human donor in good health.

The chain uses TRBV9 and TRBJ1-5, with D possibly TRBD1 on 6 matching bases. V lost 0 bases and J lost 1, with 8 bases in between. The CDR3 contains 15 residues. Germline assignment: CDR1 SGDLS and CDR2 YYNGEE. DNA for the CDR3: TGTGCCAGCAGCGTAGACCAGGGGAGCAATCAGCCCCAGCATTTT. Its protein product is CASSVDQGSNQPQHF.

The chain uses TRBV11-3 and TRBJ1-3, with D possibly TRBD1 on 6 matching bases. Germline loops: CDR1 SGHNT, CDR2 YENEEA. The ends were cut back, 1 base at V and 1 base at J, with 11 bases in the middle. The length of the CDR3 is 16 residues. The CDR3 is CASSLVGQISGNTIYF. CDR3 bases: TGTGCCAGCAGCTTAGTAGGACAGATTTCTGGAAACACCATATATTTT. Combining the CDR3 with reference TRBV11-3 and TRBJ1-3 gives the whole variable domain EAGVVQSPRYKIIEKKQPVAFWCNPISGHNTLYWYLQNLGQGPELLIRYENEEAVDDSQLPKDRFSAERLKGVDSTLKIQPAELGDSAVYLCASSLVGQISGNTIYFGEGSWLTVV.

The CDR3 DNA reads TGTGCCATCAGTGATCCCAGCAGGGCATGGTCCTACGAGCAGTACTTC. It translates to CAISDPSRAWSYEQYF. V and J are TRBV10-3 and TRBJ2-7; D is possibly TRBD1 (5 bases). CDR1 and CDR2 (germline): ENHRY, SYGVKD. The CDR3 has 16 residues. V shed 3 bases and J shed 1 base, with 16 bases lying between them.

The V call is TRBV9, the J call TRBJ2-1; 10 positions agree with TRBD1. CDR1 and CDR2 from the germline V gene are SGDLS and YYNGEE. V trimming: 0 bases; J trimming: 8 bases; junction bases outside the gene matches: 11. CDR3 length: 17 residues. CDR3 bases: TGTGCCAGCAGCGTAGGAGCGGGACAGGGGATAGGCGATGAGCAGTTCTTC. Encoded protein: CASSVGAGQGIGDEQFF.

The chain carries TRBV13 and TRBJ1-1; tentatively, D is TRBD1 (5 bases). Trimming removed 6 bases from V and 1 base from J, with 9 bases in between. This CDR3 has 13 amino acids. Germline lookup yields CDR1 PRHDT and CDR2 FYEKMQ (reference sequence). The CDR3 nucleotides are TGTGCCAGCAGTTATGGACAGAACACTGAAGCTTTCTTT. This codes for CASSYGQNTEAFF.

The gene calls are TRBV9 and TRBJ2-1; D unclear. Germline assignment: CDR1 SGDLS and CDR2 YYNGEE. CDR3 length: 14 amino acids. Trimming cost V 0 bases and J 9 bases, with 13 bases left between them. CDR3 loop: CASSVGRTRSEQFF. The CDR3 DNA reads as TGTGCCAGCAGCGTAGGAAGAACACGGAGTGAGCAGTTCTTC.

The chain is built from TRBV7-3 and TRBJ2-7; a possible D gene is TRBD2 (5 bases). The germline CDR1 and CDR2 sequences are SGHTA and FQGTGA. The CDR3 has 13 residues. V dropped 4 bases and J dropped 3 bases, with 10 bases sitting between them. The CDR3 DNA reads as TGTGCCAGCAGCTCATGGACTGGCTACGAGCAGTACTTC. Its translation: CASSSWTGYEQYF.

This clone showed up just once. In DNA form, the CDR3 reads TGTGCCAGCAGTTTCACCCAGGGAGGGGAGGCTAGCAATCAGCCCCAGCATTTT. Its translation: CASSFTQGGEASNQPQHF. The chain is built from TRBV28 and TRBJ1-5; perhaps TRBD1 as D (5 bases). The CDR3 totals 18 residues. The V end lost 3 bases, the J end lost 0 bases, and 18 bases lay between the germline ends. The germline CDR1 and CDR2 sequences are MDHEN and SYDVKM.

The rearrangement links TRBV11-3 to TRBJ2-7; unclear D gene. Per germline, CDR1 SGHNT and CDR2 YENEEA. The CDR3 contains 14 residues. Trimming cost V 5 bases and J 5 bases, with 16 bases left between them. Here the CDR3 DNA reads TGTGCCAGCAGCGAAACATACGAGGAGAACGAGCAGTACTTC. This encodes CASSETYEENEQYF. Based on the CDR3 plus reference TRBV11-3 and TRBJ2-7, the full variable domain is EAGVVQSPRYKIIEKKQPVAFWCNPISGHNTLYWYLQNLGQGPELLIRYENEEAVDDSQLPKDRFSAERLKGVDSTLKIQPAELGDSAVYLCASSETYEENEQYFGPGTRLTVT.

V gene TRBV5-1 combines with J gene TRBJ2-3, with 14 bases aligning to TRBD2. Germline V gives CDR1 SGHRS, CDR2 YFSETQ. The CDR3 contains 19 residues. With 3 bases clipped from V and 2 bases from J, the junction kept 11 bases outside the gene matches. CDR3 region: CASSSRLAGGLRNTDTQYF. CDR3 in DNA: TGCGCCAGCAGCTCCCGACTAGCGGGGGGGCTTCGGAACACAGATACGCAGTATTTT.